This T cell receptor beta chain originates from a study of siplizumab effects on memory and regulatory T cells. Study-level points and caveats: Mappable alloreactive CD4+ clones averaged around 74% Treg-derived with siplizumab versus 26.9% in controls. Unstimulated subset assignment was obtained for only a minor fraction of alloreactive clones. Naive T cells were seemingly more diverse than memory cells, and major contributions to the alloresponse seemed to be made by them.

Each sample had 95,000 to 100,000 TCR templates assayed. Sequencing used immunoSEQ multiplex PCR; TCRdb keeps in-frame clones, though not all of them. The data contain roughly 110,000 clones, roughly 95% of them singletons. As for this clone: The antigen is not known.

V lost 0 bases and J lost 7, with 9 bases in between. The CDR3 extends over 13 amino acids. Germline V CDR1 and CDR2: SEHNR, FQNEAQ (reference sequence). The chain is built from TRBV7-9 and TRBJ1-2, with D unclear. The sequencing sample was made of non-Treg CD4+ T cells sorted from blood. The origin of this receptor is a human donor in good health. This CDR3 reads CASSLASLAGYTF. In nucleotides, the CDR3 is TGTGCCAGCAGCTTAGCCAGCCTGGCTGGCTACACCTTC.